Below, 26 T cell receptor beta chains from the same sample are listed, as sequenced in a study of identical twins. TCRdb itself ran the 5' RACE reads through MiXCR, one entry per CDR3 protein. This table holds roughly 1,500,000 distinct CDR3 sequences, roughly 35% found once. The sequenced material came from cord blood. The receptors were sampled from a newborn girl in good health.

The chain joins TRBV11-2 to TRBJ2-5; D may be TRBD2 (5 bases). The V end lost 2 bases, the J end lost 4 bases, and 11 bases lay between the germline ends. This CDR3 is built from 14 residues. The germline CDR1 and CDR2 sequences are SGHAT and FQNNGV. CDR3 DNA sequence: TGTGCCAGCAGCTTAATGTTAGCGAGAGAGACCCAGTACTTC. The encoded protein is CASSLMLARETQYF. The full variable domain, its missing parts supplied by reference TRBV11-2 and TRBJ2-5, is EAGVAQSPRYKIIEKRQSVAFWCNPISGHATLYWYQQILGQGPKLLIQFQNNGVVDDSQLPKDRFSAERLKGVDSTLKIQPAKLEDSAVYLCASSLMLARETQYFGPGTRLLVL.

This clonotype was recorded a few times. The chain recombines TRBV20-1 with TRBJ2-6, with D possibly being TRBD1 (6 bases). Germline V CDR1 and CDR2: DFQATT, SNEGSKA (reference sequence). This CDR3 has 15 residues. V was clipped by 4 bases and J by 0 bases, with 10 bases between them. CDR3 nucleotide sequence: TGCAGTGCTAAGACAGGTAGCTCTGGGGCCAACGTCCTGACTTTC. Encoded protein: CSAKTGSSGANVLTF.

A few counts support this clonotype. The CDR3 loop reads CSVEATTNEKLFF. The DNA for the CDR3 is TGCAGCGTTGAAGCAACAACTAATGAAAAACTGTTTTTT. This chain links TRBV29-1 with TRBJ1-4; D is undetermined. The germline CDR1 and CDR2 sequences are SQVTM and ANQGSEA. V shed 1 base and J shed 0 bases, with 3 bases lying between them. CDR3 length: 13 residues.

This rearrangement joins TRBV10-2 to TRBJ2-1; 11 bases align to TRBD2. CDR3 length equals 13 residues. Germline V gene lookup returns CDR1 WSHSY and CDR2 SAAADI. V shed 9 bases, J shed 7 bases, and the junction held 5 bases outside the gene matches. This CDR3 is CASRLAGWNEQFF. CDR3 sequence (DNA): TGCGCCAGTAGACTAGCGGGGTGGAATGAGCAGTTCTTC.

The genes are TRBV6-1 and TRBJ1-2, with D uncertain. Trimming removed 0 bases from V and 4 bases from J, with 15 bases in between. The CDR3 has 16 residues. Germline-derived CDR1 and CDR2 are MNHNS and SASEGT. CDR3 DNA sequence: TGTGCCAGCAGTGAAGCGTCACCCAAGGCCCGCTATGGCTACACCTTC. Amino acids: CASSEASPKARYGYTF.

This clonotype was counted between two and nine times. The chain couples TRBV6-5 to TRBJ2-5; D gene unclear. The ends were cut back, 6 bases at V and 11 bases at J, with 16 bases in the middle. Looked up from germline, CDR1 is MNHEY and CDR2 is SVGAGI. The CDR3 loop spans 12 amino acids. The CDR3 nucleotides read TGTGCCAGCAGCTCCGTCGGAAAGGAGCAGTACTTC. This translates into CASSSVGKEQYF.

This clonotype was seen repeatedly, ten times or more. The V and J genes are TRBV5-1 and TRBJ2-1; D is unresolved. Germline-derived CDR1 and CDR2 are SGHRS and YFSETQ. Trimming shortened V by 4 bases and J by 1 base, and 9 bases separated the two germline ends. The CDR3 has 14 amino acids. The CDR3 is CASSLPRSYNEQFF. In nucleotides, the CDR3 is TGCGCCAGCAGCCTCCCTAGGTCCTACAATGAGCAGTTCTTC. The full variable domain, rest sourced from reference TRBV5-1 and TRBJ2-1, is KAGVTQTPRYLIKTRGQQVTLSCSPISGHRSVSWYQQTPGQGLQFLFEYFSETQRNKGNFPGRFSGRQFSNSRSEMNVSTLELGDSALYLCASSLPRSYNEQFFGPGTRLTVL.

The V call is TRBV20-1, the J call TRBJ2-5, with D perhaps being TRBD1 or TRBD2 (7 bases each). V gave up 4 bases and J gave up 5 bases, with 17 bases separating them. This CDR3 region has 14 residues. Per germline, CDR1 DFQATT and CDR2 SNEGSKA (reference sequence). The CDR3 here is CSAKSGGGQETQYF. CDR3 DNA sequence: TGCAGTGCTAAGTCGGGCGGGGGACAGGAGACCCAGTACTTC.

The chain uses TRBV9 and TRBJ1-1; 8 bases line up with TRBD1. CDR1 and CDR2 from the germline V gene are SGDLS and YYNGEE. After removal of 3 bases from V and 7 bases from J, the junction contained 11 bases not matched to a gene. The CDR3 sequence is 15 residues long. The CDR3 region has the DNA TGTGCCAGCAGCGCCCTGACAGGGGTTACCGATGAAGCTTTCTTT. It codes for CASSALTGVTDEAFF.

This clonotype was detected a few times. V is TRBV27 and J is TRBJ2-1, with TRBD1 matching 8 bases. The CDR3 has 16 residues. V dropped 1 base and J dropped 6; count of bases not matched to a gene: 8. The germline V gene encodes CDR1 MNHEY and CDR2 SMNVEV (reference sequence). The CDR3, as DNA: TGTGCCAGCAGTTTATGGCGTCAGGGGGCTGTCAATGAGCAGTTCTTC. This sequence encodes CASSLWRQGAVNEQFF.

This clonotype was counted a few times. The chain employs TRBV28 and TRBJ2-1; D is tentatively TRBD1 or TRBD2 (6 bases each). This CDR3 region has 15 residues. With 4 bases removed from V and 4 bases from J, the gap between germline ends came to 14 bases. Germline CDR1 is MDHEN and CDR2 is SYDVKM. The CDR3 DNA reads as TGTGCCAGCAGTTATGGGGGGCCCCTTTACAATGAGCAGTTCTTC. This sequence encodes CASSYGGPLYNEQFF.

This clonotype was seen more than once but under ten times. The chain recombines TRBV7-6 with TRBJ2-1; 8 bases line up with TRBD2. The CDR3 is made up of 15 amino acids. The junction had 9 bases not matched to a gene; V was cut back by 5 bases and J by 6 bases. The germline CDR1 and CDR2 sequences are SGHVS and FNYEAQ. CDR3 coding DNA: TGTGCCAGCAGCCCGCCGGGACTAGACTCCAATGAGCAGTTCTTC. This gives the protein CASSPPGLDSNEQFF.

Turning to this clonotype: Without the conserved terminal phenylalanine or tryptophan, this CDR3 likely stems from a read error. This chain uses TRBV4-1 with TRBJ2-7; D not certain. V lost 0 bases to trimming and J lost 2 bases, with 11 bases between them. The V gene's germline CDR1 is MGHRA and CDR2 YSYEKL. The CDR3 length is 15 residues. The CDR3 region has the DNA TGCGCCAGCAGCCAAGATGATGTCAGACCCTACGAGCAGTACTGC. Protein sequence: CASSQDDVRPYEQYC.

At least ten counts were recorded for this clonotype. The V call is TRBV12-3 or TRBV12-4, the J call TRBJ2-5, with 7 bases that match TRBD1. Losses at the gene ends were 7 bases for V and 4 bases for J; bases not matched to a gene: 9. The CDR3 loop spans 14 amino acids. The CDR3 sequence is CASNADRERETQYF. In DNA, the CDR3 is TGTGCCAGCAACGCAGACAGGGAACGAGAGACCCAGTACTTC.

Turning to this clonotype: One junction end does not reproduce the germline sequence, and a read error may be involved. The CDR3 nucleotides are TGCGCCAGCAGATCGGGGACTAGCGGGAGTATGGGCACGGATACGCAGTATTTT. The encoded protein is CASRSGTSGSMGTDTQYF. V and J are TRBV5-1 and TRBJ2-3; 14 bases fit TRBD2. The length of the CDR3 is 18 residues. Germline V gene sequence: CDR1 SGHRS, CDR2 YFSETQ.

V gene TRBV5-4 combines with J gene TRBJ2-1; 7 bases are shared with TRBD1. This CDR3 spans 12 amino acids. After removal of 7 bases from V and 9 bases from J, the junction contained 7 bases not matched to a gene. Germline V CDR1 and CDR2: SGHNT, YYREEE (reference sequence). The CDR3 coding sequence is TGTGCCAGCGGATCACAGGGGAGTGAGCAGTTCTTC. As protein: CASGSQGSEQFF.

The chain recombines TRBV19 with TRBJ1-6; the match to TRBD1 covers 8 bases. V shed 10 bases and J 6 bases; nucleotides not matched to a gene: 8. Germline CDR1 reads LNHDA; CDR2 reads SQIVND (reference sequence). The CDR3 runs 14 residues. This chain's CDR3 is CATQGAGANSPLHF. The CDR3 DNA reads TGTGCCACCCAGGGGGCTGGGGCTAATTCACCCCTCCACTTT.

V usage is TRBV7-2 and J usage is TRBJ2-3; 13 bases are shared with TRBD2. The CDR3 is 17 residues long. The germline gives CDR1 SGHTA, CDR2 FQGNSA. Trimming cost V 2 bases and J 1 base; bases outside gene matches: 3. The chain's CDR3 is CASSLNGLAGGTDTQYF. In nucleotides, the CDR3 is TGTGCCAGCAGCTTAAATGGACTAGCGGGAGGCACAGATACGCAGTATTTT. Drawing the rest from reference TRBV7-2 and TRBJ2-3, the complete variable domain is GAGVSQSPSNKVTEKGKDVELRCDPISGHTALYWYRQSLGQGLEFLIYFQGNSAPDKSGLPSDRFSAERTGGSVSTLTIQRTQQEDSAVYLCASSLNGLAGGTDTQYFGPGTRLTVL.

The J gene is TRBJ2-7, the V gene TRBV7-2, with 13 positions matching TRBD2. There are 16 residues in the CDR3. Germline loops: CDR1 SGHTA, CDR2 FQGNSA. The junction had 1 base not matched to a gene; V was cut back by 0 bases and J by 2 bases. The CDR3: CASSLAGTSGAYEQYF. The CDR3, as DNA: TGTGCCAGCAGCTTAGCTGGGACTAGCGGGGCCTACGAGCAGTACTTC.

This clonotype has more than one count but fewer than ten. In nucleotides, the CDR3 is TGTGCCAGCAGCTCCCGGGACAGTCCTTCGGCTGAAGCTTTCTTT. Amino acid sequence: CASSSRDSPSAEAFF. This chain uses TRBV7-9 with TRBJ1-1; 7 bases match TRBD1. CDR1 and CDR2 from the germline V gene are SEHNR and FQNEAQ (reference sequence). V was clipped by 4 bases and J by 6 bases; unmatched bases: 11. The CDR3 loop spans 15 amino acids.

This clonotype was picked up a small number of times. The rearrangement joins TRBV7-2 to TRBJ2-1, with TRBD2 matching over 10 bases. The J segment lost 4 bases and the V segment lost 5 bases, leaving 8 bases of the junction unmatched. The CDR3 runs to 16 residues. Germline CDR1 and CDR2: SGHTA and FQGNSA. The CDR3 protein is CASSKTGLAVYNEQFF. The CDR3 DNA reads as TGTGCCAGCAGCAAAACCGGACTAGCGGTTTACAATGAGCAGTTCTTC.

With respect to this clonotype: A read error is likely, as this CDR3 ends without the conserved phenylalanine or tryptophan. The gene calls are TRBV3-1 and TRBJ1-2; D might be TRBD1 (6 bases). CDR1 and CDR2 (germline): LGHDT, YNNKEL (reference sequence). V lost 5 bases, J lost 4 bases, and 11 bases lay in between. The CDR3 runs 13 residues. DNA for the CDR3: TGTGCCAGCAGCGGGGGCAGCCTCTATGGCTACACCTTA. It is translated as CASSGGSLYGYTL.

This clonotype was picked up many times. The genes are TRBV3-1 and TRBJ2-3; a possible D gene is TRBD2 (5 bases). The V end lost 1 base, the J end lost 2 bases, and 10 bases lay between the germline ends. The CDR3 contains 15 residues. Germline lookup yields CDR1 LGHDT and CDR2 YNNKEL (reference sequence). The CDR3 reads CASSQGRRATDTQYF. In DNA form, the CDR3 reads TGTGCCAGCAGCCAAGGCCGGCGGGCCACAGATACGCAGTATTTT.

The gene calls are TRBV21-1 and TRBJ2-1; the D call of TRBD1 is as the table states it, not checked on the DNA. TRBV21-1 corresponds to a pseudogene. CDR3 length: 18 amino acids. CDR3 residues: CASSKTGRQGSSYNEQFF. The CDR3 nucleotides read TGTGCCAGCAGCAAAACCGGCAGACAGGGGAGCTCCTACAATGAGCAGTTCTTC.

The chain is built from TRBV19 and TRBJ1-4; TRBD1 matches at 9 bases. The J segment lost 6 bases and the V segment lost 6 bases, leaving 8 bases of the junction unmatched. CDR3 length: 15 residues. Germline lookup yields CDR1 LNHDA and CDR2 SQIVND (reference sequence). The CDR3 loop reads CASRSPGQGDEKLFF. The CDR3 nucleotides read TGTGCCAGTAGGTCTCCGGGACAGGGAGATGAAAAACTGTTTTTT. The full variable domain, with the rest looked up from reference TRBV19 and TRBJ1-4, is DGGITQSPKYLFRKEGQNVTLSCEQNLNHDAMYWYRQDPGQGLRLIYYSQIVNDFQKGDIAEGYSVSREKKESFPLTVTSAQKNPTAFYLCASRSPGQGDEKLFFGSGTQLSVL.

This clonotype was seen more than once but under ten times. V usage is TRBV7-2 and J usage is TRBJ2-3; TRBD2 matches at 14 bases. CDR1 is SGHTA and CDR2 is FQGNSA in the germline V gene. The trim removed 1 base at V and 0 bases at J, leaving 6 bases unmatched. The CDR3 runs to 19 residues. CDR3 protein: CASSLVGTSGGLSTDTQYF. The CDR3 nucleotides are TGTGCCAGCAGCTTAGTCGGGACTAGCGGGGGCCTAAGCACAGATACGCAGTATTTT.